This TCR beta chain was identified during a study of blood T cell repertoires in COVID-19. Study context: Specimens from acute and convalescent COVID-19 originated in the United States, Italy and Spain. Nucleic acid was either cDNA or gDNA, and it came from T cells, B-cell-depleted T cells, or PBMCs.

Original processing notes: Reference gene primer amplification yielded estimated nucleated cell counts. Assay: immunoSEQ multiplex PCR; the TCRdb copy retains only in-frame clones and omits some. V, J and clone size are those of that table, while D and trimming were read from the DNA. Seen here are 55,000 to 75,000 clones, around nine tenths observed once, and the top ten hold 7.4%. Germline lookup yields CDR1 MDHEN and CDR2 SYDVKM. V lost 3 bases and J lost 6; bases outside the gene matches: 11. CDR3 size: 16 residues. This sequence originates from a human donor with active COVID-19. The donor label of this sample is uncertain. The specimen was peripheral blood. The V gene is TRBV28, the J gene TRBJ1-5; TRBD1 matches at 7 bases. CDR3 residues: CASSFRGTVFAQPQHF. In DNA form, the CDR3 reads TGTGCCAGCAGTTTCAGAGGGACAGTCTTTGCTCAGCCCCAGCATTTT.